Listed below are T cell receptor beta chains from one sample, sequenced in a study of shared clonotypes between healthy human individuals. Here immunoSEQ multiplex PCR was the method, and the copy in TCRdb shows in-frame clones only, minus some. Of 2 million to 3 million clones listed, roughly 93% are singletons. Material for sequencing was naive CD4+ T cells from PBMCs. The receptors were gathered from a man between 18 and 35 years old in good health. Some clones in this sample may be carry-over from other donors' samples. The CDR3 runs from the conserved cysteine through the conserved F or W. Each record gives: CDR3 protein, CDR3 DNA, V gene, J gene, D gene, clone size. The D gene is left open where the match is weak. Clone size is given for some rows only: seen once, a few or many times, or a class if the clone is expanded.

CDR3 protein: CASSVEQRYGYTF
CDR3 DNA: TGTGCCAGCAGTGTTGAACAGCGGTATGGCTACACCTTC
V gene: TRBV6-1
J gene: TRBJ1-2
D gene: NA
clone size: NA

CDR3 protein: CASSLMLLSYNEQFF
CDR3 DNA: TGCGCCAGCAGCTTAATGCTACTCTCCTACAATGAGCAGTTCTTC
V gene: TRBV5-1
J gene: TRBJ2-1
D gene: NA
clone size: NA

CDR3 protein: CASSVDTSGNTIYF
CDR3 DNA: TGCGCCAGCAGTGTGGACACCTCTGGAAACACCATATATTTT
V gene: TRBV10-1
J gene: TRBJ1-3
D gene: NA
clone size: NA

CDR3 protein: CASSQDWDQPQHF
CDR3 DNA: TGCGCCAGCAGCCAAGATTGGGATCAGCCCCAGCATTTT
V gene: TRBV4-1
J gene: TRBJ1-5
D gene: NA
clone size: NA

CDR3 protein: CASSLQENTEAFF
CDR3 DNA: TGCGCCAGCAGCTTACAAGAGAACACTGAAGCTTTCTTT
V gene: TRBV5-1
J gene: TRBJ1-1
D gene: NA
clone size: NA

CDR3 protein: CAWRPDWSSYEQYF
CDR3 DNA: TGTGCCTGGAGGCCCGACTGGAGCTCCTACGAGCAGTACTTC
V gene: TRBV30
J gene: TRBJ2-7
D gene: NA
clone size: NA

CDR3 protein: CASREAGGGGDEQFF
CDR3 DNA: TGTGCCAGCAGAGAAGCGGGAGGGGGAGGCGATGAGCAGTTCTTC
V gene: TRBV28
J gene: TRBJ2-1
D gene: TRBD2
clone size: NA

CDR3 protein: CASSLRAGEGYGYTF
CDR3 DNA: TGCGCCAGCAGCTTGAGAGCTGGGGAGGGCTATGGCTACACCTTC
V gene: TRBV5-1
J gene: TRBJ1-2
D gene: NA
clone size: NA

CDR3 protein: CASRGNTEAFF
CDR3 DNA: TGTGCCAGCAGAGGGAACACTGAAGCTTTCTTT
V gene: TRBV6-6
J gene: TRBJ1-1
D gene: NA
clone size: NA

CDR3 protein: CASSMPLGGGSYNEQFF
CDR3 DNA: TGTGCCAGCAGCATGCCTTTAGGCGGAGGCTCCTACAATGAGCAGTTCTTC
V gene: TRBV9
J gene: TRBJ2-1
D gene: NA
clone size: NA

CDR3 protein: CASSFRDSGETQYF
CDR3 DNA: TGCGCCAGCAGCTTTCGGGACAGTGGGGAGACCCAGTACTTC
V gene: TRBV5-1
J gene: TRBJ2-5
D gene: TRBD1
clone size: NA

CDR3 protein: CASSQPSRGLNYGYTF
CDR3 DNA: TGCGCCAGCAGCCAACCTAGCAGGGGGTTAAACTATGGCTACACCTTC
V gene: TRBV4-1
J gene: TRBJ1-2
D gene: TRBD1
clone size: NA

CDR3 protein: CASARDTHQPQHF
CDR3 DNA: TGTGCCAGCGCCCGGGACACCCATCAGCCCCAGCATTTT
V gene: TRBV27
J gene: TRBJ1-5
D gene: NA
clone size: NA

CDR3 protein: CASSSTGVSYEQYF
CDR3 DNA: TGCGCCAGCAGCTCTACAGGGGTATCCTACGAGCAGTACTTC
V gene: TRBV5-1
J gene: TRBJ2-7
D gene: TRBD1
clone size: once

CDR3 protein: CASSLSPGQRLSNYGYTF
CDR3 DNA: TGCGCCAGCAGCTTATCCCCGGGACAGAGACTTTCTAACTATGGCTACACCTTC
V gene: TRBV5-1
J gene: TRBJ1-2
D gene: TRBD1
clone size: once

CDR3 protein: CASSPYLPGQLSEQYF
CDR3 DNA: TGTGCCAGCTCACCGTACCTTCCGGGACAATTATCCGAGCAGTACTTC
V gene: TRBV18
J gene: TRBJ2-7
D gene: NA
clone size: once

CDR3 protein: CASSGRVGSTDTQYF
CDR3 DNA: TGTGCCAGCTCAGGGCGGGTCGGGAGCACAGATACGCAGTATTTT
V gene: TRBV18
J gene: TRBJ2-3
D gene: NA
clone size: NA

CDR3 protein: CASSHRAGTGVRETQYF
CDR3 DNA: TGTGCCAGCAGCCACCGGGCCGGGACAGGGGTTCGAGAGACCCAGTACTTC
V gene: TRBV11-3
J gene: TRBJ2-5
D gene: TRBD1
clone size: once

CDR3 protein: CASSYSGTLNTGELFF
CDR3 DNA: TGTGCCAGCAGTTACTCAGGGACACTGAACACCGGGGAGCTGTTTTTT
V gene: TRBV6-5
J gene: TRBJ2-2
D gene: NA
clone size: few

CDR3 protein: CASSANYARPYEQYF
CDR3 DNA: TGTGCCAGCAGCGCCAACTACGCGAGGCCCTACGAGCAGTACTTC
V gene: TRBV28
J gene: TRBJ2-7
D gene: NA
clone size: NA

CDR3 protein: CSVLRSSSGRAAGELFF
CDR3 DNA: TGCAGCGTTCTCCGTTCTTCTAGCGGGAGGGCCGCCGGGGAGCTGTTTTTT
V gene: TRBV29-1
J gene: TRBJ2-2
D gene: TRBD2
clone size: NA

CDR3 protein: CASRGRDARDQPQHF
CDR3 DNA: TGCGCCAGCAGAGGACGGGACGCGAGGGATCAGCCCCAGCATTTT
V gene: TRBV23-1
J gene: TRBJ1-5
D gene: NA
clone size: NA

CDR3 protein: CASSLGGNTEAFF
CDR3 DNA: TGTGCCAGCAGCTTAGGGGGGAACACTGAAGCTTTCTTT
V gene: TRBV11-2
J gene: TRBJ1-1
D gene: NA
clone size: NA

CDR3 protein: CASSPSSGGTYEAFF
CDR3 DNA: TGTGCCAGCAGTCCGAGCTCAGGGGGCACCTATGAAGCTTTCTTT
V gene: TRBV28
J gene: TRBJ1-1
D gene: TRBD1
clone size: NA

CDR3 protein: CASSLVRGYGYTF
CDR3 DNA: TGTGCCAGCAGTTTAGTGAGGGGCTATGGCTACACCTTC
V gene: TRBV6-5
J gene: TRBJ1-2
D gene: NA
clone size: NA

CDR3 protein: CASSLRTSVPFQYF
CDR3 DNA: TGTGCCAGCAGTCTCCGGACTAGCGTTCCGTTTCAGTACTTC
V gene: TRBV27
J gene: TRBJ2-7
D gene: TRBD2
clone size: NA

CDR3 protein: CASSPGSGLAGTNEQFF
CDR3 DNA: TGTGCCAGCAGTCCCGGGAGTGGACTAGCGGGAACCAATGAGCAGTTCTTC
V gene: TRBV2
J gene: TRBJ2-1
D gene: TRBD2
clone size: NA

CDR3 protein: CASSGAEGGANTGELFF
CDR3 DNA: TGTGCCAGCAGTGGGGCCGAGGGGGGCGCGAACACCGGGGAGCTGTTTTTT
V gene: TRBV25-1
J gene: TRBJ2-2
D gene: NA
clone size: NA

CDR3 protein: CASSPWRNLLNTEAFF
CDR3 DNA: TGTGCCAGCAGCCCTTGGAGGAACCTTTTGAACACTGAAGCTTTCTTT
V gene: TRBV7-9
J gene: TRBJ1-1
D gene: NA
clone size: NA

CDR3 protein: CSARTATYEQYF
CDR3 DNA: TGCAGCGCCCGGACTGCGACCTACGAGCAGTACTTC
V gene: TRBV29-1
J gene: TRBJ2-7
D gene: NA
clone size: NA

CDR3 protein: CASSFDANTEAFF
CDR3 DNA: TGCGCCAGCAGCTTTGATGCAAACACTGAAGCTTTCTTT
V gene: TRBV5-1
J gene: TRBJ1-1
D gene: NA
clone size: NA

CDR3 protein: CASSFEGNTGELFF
CDR3 DNA: TGCGCCAGCAGCTTTGAAGGGAACACCGGGGAGCTGTTTTTT
V gene: TRBV5-1
J gene: TRBJ2-2
D gene: NA
clone size: NA

CDR3 protein: CASSFGLAGENTQYF
CDR3 DNA: TGCGCCAGCAGTTTCGGACTAGCGGGAGAGAATACGCAGTATTTT
V gene: TRBV5-1
J gene: TRBJ2-3
D gene: TRBD2
clone size: NA

CDR3 protein: CAISESNRFYGYTF
CDR3 DNA: TGTGCCATCAGTGAGTCGAACAGGTTCTATGGCTACACCTTC
V gene: TRBV10-3
J gene: TRBJ1-2
D gene: NA
clone size: NA

CDR3 protein: CASREPGQANSPLHF
CDR3 DNA: TGTGCCAGCAGGGAACCGGGACAAGCTAATTCACCCCTCCACTTT
V gene: TRBV6-5
J gene: TRBJ1-6
D gene: NA
clone size: NA

CDR3 protein: CASEAGLSQPQHF
CDR3 DNA: TGTGCCAGCGAGGCAGGGTTAAGTCAGCCCCAGCATTTT
V gene: TRBV6-1
J gene: TRBJ1-5
D gene: NA
clone size: NA

CDR3 protein: CASTNEEDLSETQYF
CDR3 DNA: TGTGCCAGCACCAACGAGGAGGACCTCAGTGAGACCCAGTACTTC
V gene: TRBV5-4
J gene: TRBJ2-5
D gene: NA
clone size: NA

CDR3 protein: CASSSNPGTGITDTQYF
CDR3 DNA: TGTGCCAGCAGTTCCAATCCTGGGACAGGGATCACAGATACGCAGTATTTT
V gene: TRBV28
J gene: TRBJ2-3
D gene: TRBD1
clone size: NA

CDR3 protein: CASTLGWAYGYTF
CDR3 DNA: TGTGCCAGCACCTTAGGGTGGGCGTACGGCTACACCTTC
V gene: TRBV5-5
J gene: TRBJ1-2
D gene: NA
clone size: NA

CDR3 protein: CASSLRFQGHGEQYF
CDR3 DNA: TGTGCCAGCAGCTTACGGTTTCAGGGACACGGCGAGCAGTACTTC
V gene: TRBV7-8
J gene: TRBJ2-7
D gene: NA
clone size: once

CDR3 protein: CASSWGPDGYTF
CDR3 DNA: TGTGCCAGCAGCTGGGGACCGGATGGCTACACCTTC
V gene: TRBV11-2
J gene: TRBJ1-2
D gene: NA
clone size: NA

CDR3 protein: CASSLLGAGGYQETQYF
CDR3 DNA: TGTGCCAGCAGCTTACTCGGAGCGGGAGGGTACCAAGAGACCCAGTACTTC
V gene: TRBV7-9
J gene: TRBJ2-5
D gene: TRBD2
clone size: NA

CDR3 protein: CASSLPAGQGNIQYF
CDR3 DNA: TGTGCCAGCAGTCTCCCGGCGGGACAGGGAAACATTCAGTACTTC
V gene: TRBV28
J gene: TRBJ2-4
D gene: TRBD1
clone size: once

CDR3 protein: CASLAPGSNYGYTF
CDR3 DNA: TGTGCCAGCTTAGCCCCCGGCAGCAACTATGGCTACACCTTC
V gene: TRBV7-9
J gene: TRBJ1-2
D gene: NA
clone size: NA

CDR3 protein: CASSLLNSNEKLFF
CDR3 DNA: TGTGCCAGCAGCTTGTTGAACAGTAATGAAAAACTGTTTTTT
V gene: TRBV5-5
J gene: TRBJ1-4
D gene: NA
clone size: once

CDR3 protein: CSYSGQGEKLFF
CDR3 DNA: TGCAGCTACTCGGGACAGGGTGAAAAACTGTTTTTT
V gene: TRBV29-1
J gene: TRBJ1-4
D gene: TRBD1
clone size: NA

CDR3 protein: CAIRNWGRGLLNTEAFF
CDR3 DNA: TGTGCCATCCGGAATTGGGGCAGGGGGCTATTGAACACTGAAGCTTTCTTT
V gene: TRBV10-3
J gene: TRBJ1-1
D gene: TRBD1
clone size: NA

CDR3 protein: CASSPTGNTGAAFF
CDR3 DNA: TGCGCCAGCAGCCCTACGGGTAACACGGGCGCAGCTTTCTTT
V gene: TRBV4-1
J gene: TRBJ1-1
D gene: NA
clone size: once

CDR3 protein: CSVPQGQTRTDTQYF
CDR3 DNA: TGCAGCGTTCCCCAGGGGCAGACTCGCACAGATACGCAGTATTTT
V gene: TRBV29-1
J gene: TRBJ2-3
D gene: NA
clone size: once

CDR3 protein: CASSLLSGRAYEQYF
CDR3 DNA: TGCGCCAGCAGCTTACTCAGCGGGAGGGCCTACGAGCAGTACTTC
V gene: TRBV5-1
J gene: TRBJ2-7
D gene: TRBD2
clone size: NA

CDR3 protein: CASRPQRPGQGSSETQYF
CDR3 DNA: TGTGCCAGCAGACCTCAAAGACCGGGACAGGGTTCGTCAGAGACCCAGTACTTC
V gene: TRBV27
J gene: TRBJ2-5
D gene: TRBD1
clone size: NA

CDR3 protein: CASSPRVRRGPQSYNEQFF
CDR3 DNA: TGTGCCAGCAGTCCCCGGGTACGGCGCGGACCTCAATCCTACAATGAGCAGTTCTTC
V gene: TRBV28
J gene: TRBJ2-1
D gene: NA
clone size: NA

CDR3 protein: CASSSLGQGQNYGYTF
CDR3 DNA: TGTGCCAGCTCATCTCTCGGACAGGGGCAGAACTATGGCTACACCTTC
V gene: TRBV18
J gene: TRBJ1-2
D gene: TRBD1
clone size: NA

CDR3 protein: CASRPGGVVNQPQHF
CDR3 DNA: TGTGCCAGCAGGCCCGGTGGGGTCGTGAATCAGCCCCAGCATTTT
V gene: TRBV2
J gene: TRBJ1-5
D gene: NA
clone size: NA